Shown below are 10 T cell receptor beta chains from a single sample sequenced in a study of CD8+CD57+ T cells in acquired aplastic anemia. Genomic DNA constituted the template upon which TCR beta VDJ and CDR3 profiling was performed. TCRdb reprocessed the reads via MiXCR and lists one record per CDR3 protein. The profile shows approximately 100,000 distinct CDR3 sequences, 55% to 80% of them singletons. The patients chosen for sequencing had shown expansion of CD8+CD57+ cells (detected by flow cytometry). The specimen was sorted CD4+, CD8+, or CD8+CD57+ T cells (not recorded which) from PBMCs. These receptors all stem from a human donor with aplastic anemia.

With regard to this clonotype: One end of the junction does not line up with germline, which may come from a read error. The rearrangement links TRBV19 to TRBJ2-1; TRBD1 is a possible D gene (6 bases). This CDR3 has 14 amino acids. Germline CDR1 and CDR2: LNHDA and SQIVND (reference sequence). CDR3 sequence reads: CTSSFAGTNNEQFF. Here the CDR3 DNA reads TGTACCAGTAGTTTCGCCGGGACAAACAATGAGCAGTTCTTC.

The CDR3 coding sequence is TGTGCCAGCAGTACCCAGGGGGCGCGATCTGAAGCTTTCTTT. Residues: CASSTQGARSEAFF. The chain recombines TRBV12-3 or TRBV12-4 with TRBJ1-1; 8 bases match TRBD1. CDR3 length: 14 amino acids. V lost 5 bases, J lost 6 bases, and 8 bases stayed unmatched.

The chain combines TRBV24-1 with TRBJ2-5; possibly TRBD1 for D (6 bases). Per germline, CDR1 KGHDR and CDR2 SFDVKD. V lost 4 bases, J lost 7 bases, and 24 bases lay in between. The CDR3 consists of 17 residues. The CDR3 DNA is TGTGCCACCAGTGAGCCGACCGGGACAATATCCCCGCGGACCCAGTACTTC. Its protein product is CATSEPTGTISPRTQYF.

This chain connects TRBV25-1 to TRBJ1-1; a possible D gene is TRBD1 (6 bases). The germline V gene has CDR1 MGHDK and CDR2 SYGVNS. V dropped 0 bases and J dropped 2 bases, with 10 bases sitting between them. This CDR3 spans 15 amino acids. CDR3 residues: CASSEYGTPNTEAFF. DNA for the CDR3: TGTGCCAGCAGTGAATATGGGACACCAAACACTGAAGCTTTCTTT.

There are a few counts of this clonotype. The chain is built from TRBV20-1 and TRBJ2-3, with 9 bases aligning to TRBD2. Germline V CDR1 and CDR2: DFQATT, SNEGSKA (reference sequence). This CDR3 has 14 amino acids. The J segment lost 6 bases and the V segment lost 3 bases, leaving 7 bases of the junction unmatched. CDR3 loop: CSASPGLAWDTQYF. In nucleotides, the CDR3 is TGCAGTGCTAGCCCGGGACTAGCTTGGGATACGCAGTATTTT.

CDR3 DNA: TGTGCCAGCAGCTTAATTTGGTATACGCAGTATTTT. It specifies CASSLIWYTQYF. The chain is built from TRBV7-9 and TRBJ2-3; no clear D gene. V was pared by 2 bases and J by 7 bases, with 7 bases between. This CDR3 contains 12 residues. Germline V gene data show CDR1 as SEHNR and CDR2 as FQNEAQ (reference sequence). Variable domain in full (rest from reference TRBV7-9 and TRBJ2-3): DTGVSQNPRHKITKRGQNVTFRCDPISEHNRLYWYRQTLGQGPEFLTYFQNEAQLEKSRLLSDRFSAERPKGSFSTLEIQRTEQGDSAMYLCASSLIWYTQYFGPGTRLTVL.

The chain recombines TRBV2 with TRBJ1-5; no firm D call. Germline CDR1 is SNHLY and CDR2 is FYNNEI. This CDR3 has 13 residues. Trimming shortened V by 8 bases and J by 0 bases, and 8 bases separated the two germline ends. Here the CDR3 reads CASQDLSNQPQHF. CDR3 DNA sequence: TGTGCCAGCCAGGACCTTAGCAATCAGCCCCAGCATTTT. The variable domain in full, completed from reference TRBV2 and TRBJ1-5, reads EPEVTQTPSHQVTQMGQEVILRCVPISNHLYFYWYRQILGQKVEFLVSFYNNEISEKSEIFDDQFSVERPDGSNFTLKIRSTKLEDSAMYFCASQDLSNQPQHFGDGTRLSIL.

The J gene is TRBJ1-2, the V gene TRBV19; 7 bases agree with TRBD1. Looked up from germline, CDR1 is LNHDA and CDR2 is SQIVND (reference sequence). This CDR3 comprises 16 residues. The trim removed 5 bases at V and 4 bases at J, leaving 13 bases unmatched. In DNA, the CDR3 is TGTGCCAGTAGTCAAGGGAGGGGGCCCACCTCCTATGGCTACACCTTC. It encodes CASSQGRGPTSYGYTF.

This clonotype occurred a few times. The DNA of the CDR3 is TGTGCCAGCAGCTTAGAAAGACTAGCCGATACGCAGTATTTT. It codes for CASSLERLADTQYF. The chain has TRBV11-2 and TRBJ2-3, with 7 nucleotides matching TRBD2. The CDR3 sequence is 14 residues long. Germline trimming cut 0 bases from V and 6 bases from J; bases unmatched to any gene: 3. Per germline, CDR1 SGHAT and CDR2 FQNNGV. The variable domain in full, with the rest retrieved from reference TRBV11-2 and TRBJ2-3, is EAGVAQSPRYKIIEKRQSVAFWCNPISGHATLYWYQQILGQGPKLLIQFQNNGVVDDSQLPKDRFSAERLKGVDSTLKIQPAKLEDSAVYLCASSLERLADTQYFGPGTRLTVL.

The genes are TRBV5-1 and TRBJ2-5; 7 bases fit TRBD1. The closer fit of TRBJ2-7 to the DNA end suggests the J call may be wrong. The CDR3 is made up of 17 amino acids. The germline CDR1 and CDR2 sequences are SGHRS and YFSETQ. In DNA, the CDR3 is TGCGCCAGCAGCGATACCCCGGACAGGTCTTCCACCTACGAGCAGTACTTC. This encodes CASSDTPDRSSTYEQYF.